This is a list of T cell receptor beta chains from one sample in a study of T cell repertoires in cytomegalovirus infection. TCRdb analysed the reads with MiXCR anew, one entry per CDR3 protein. The sample lists hundreds of thousands of distinct CDR3 sequences; about 24% were seen once. What was sequenced was CD8+ T cells from PBMCs. The receptor set was obtained from a human donor in good health (CMV status not recorded). Some clones in this sample may be carry-over from other donors' samples. The CDR3 runs from the conserved cysteine through the conserved F or W. A D gene is named only where the DNA matches it firmly. The size field is filled for only some rows; it gives once, few, many or a size class.

J,size,D,V,CDR3,DNA
TRBJ1-2,-,TRBD1,TRBV29-1,CSADRGRGGYTF,TGCAGCGCGGACAGGGGAAGGGGCGGCTACACCTTC
TRBJ1-4,-,-,TRBV28,CASSLSPVAGEKLFF,TGTGCCAGCAGTTTATCGCCCGTGGCTGGGGAAAAACTGTTTTTT
TRBJ2-7,many,-,TRBV2,CASRTSFMGQSYEQYF,TGTGCCAGCAGGACTTCCTTTATGGGACAATCCTACGAGCAGTACTTC
TRBJ2-3,-,-,TRBV2,CASIRRGVTDTQYF,TGTGCCAGCATAAGACGCGGGGTCACAGATACGCAGTATTTT
TRBJ1-2,few,TRBD1,TRBV25-1,CASSETMDRGDGYTF,TGTGCCAGCAGTGAAACCATGGACAGGGGAGACGGCTACACCTTC
TRBJ2-1,many,-,TRBV7-2,CASRRTAYNEQFF,TGTGCCAGCAGAAGGACTGCTTACAATGAGCAGTTCTTC
TRBJ1-5,once,TRBD1,TRBV19,CASSDRALGQPQHF,TGTGCCAGCTCGGACAGGGCGTTAGGTCAGCCCCAGCATTTT
TRBJ2-2,-,TRBD2,TRBV2,CASSGTREQRGLSGELFF,TGTGCCAGCAGCGGAACCCGAGAACAGCGGGGGCTTAGCGGGGAGCTGTTTTTT
TRBJ2-7,few,TRBD2,TRBV7-3,CASSQTSSGGSYEQYF,TGTGCCAGCAGCCAAACGTCTAGCGGGGGCTCCTACGAGCAGTACTTC
TRBJ1-1,-,-,TRBV15,CATSRNRAVTEAFF,TGTGCCACCAGCAGGAACAGGGCGGTGACTGAAGCTTTCTTT
TRBJ2-7,few,-,TRBV6-5,CASSMSYEQYF,TGTGCCAGCAGCATGTCCTACGAGCAGTACTTC
TRBJ1-2,many,TRBD1,TRBV7-6,CASRTGLDGYTF,TGTGCCAGCAGGACAGGGCTCGATGGCTACACCTTC
TRBJ2-3,-,TRBD1,TRBV28,CASSLSGQGDTQYF,TGTGCCAGCAGTTTATCGGGACAGGGAGATACGCAGTATTTT
TRBJ2-1,many,-,TRBV7-2,CASSLVDGGAAYNEQFF,TGTGCCAGCAGCTTAGTCGACGGAGGGGCGGCCTACAATGAGCAGTTCTTC
TRBJ2-1,few,-,TRBV20-1,CSATPDLHSYNEQFF,TGCAGTGCTACCCCCGACTTACACTCCTACAATGAGCAGTTCTTC